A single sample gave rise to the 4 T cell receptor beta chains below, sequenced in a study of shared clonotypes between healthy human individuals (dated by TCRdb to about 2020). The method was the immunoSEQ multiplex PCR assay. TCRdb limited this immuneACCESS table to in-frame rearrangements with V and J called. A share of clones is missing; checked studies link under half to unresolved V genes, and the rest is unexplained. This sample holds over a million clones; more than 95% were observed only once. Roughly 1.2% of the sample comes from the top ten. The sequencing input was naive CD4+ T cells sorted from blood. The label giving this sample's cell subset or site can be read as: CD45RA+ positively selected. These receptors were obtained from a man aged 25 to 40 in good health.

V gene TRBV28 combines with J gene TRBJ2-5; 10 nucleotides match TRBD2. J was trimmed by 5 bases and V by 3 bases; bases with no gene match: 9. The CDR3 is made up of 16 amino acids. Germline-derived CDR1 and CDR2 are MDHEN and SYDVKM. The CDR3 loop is CASSFQAGGPGETQYF. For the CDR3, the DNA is TGTGCCAGCAGTTTTCAAGCGGGAGGGCCTGGGGAGACCCAGTACTTC.

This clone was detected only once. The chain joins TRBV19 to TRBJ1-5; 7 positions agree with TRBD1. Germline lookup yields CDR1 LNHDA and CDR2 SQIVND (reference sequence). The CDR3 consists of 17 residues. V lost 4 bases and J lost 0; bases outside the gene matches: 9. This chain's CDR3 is CASSTETGAGSNQPQHF. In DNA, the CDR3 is TGTGCCAGTAGTACCGAAACAGGGGCGGGTAGCAATCAGCCCCAGCATTTT.

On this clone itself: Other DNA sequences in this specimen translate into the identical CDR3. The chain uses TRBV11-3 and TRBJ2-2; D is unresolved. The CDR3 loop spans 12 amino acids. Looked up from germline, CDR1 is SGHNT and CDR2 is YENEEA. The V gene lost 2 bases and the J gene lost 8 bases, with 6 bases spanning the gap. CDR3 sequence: CASSLRVGELFF. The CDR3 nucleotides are TGTGCCAGCAGCTTAAGGGTAGGGGAGCTGTTTTTT.

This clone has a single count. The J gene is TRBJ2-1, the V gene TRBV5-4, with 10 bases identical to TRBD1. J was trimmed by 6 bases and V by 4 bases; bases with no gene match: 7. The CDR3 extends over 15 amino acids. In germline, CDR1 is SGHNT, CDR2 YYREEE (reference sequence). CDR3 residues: CASSQDRGRGNEQFF. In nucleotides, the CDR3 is TGTGCCAGCAGCCAAGACAGGGGGCGCGGCAATGAGCAGTTCTTC.